Listed here is a single T cell receptor beta chain. Its antigen is as yet unknown. This entry comes from a study of shared clonotypes between healthy human individuals. The unsorted samples had some 90 million PBMCs used for genomic DNA. Deep level was the assay's run setting. Original methodology: Because ImmunoSEQ provided only junction sequences with no quality scores, the filtering differed. Generated by immunoSEQ multiplex PCR, the TCRdb table keeps only in-frame clones and is missing some. V and J calls and clone size come straight from that table; D and trimming were deduced from the DNA. Of fewer than 500,000 clones in the sample, about 75% were seen once. Findings and limits, study-wide: Clonotype sharing among the donors was expected to vary with sequencing depth.

Source material: PBMCs. The clonotype comes from a woman in her thirties or forties in good health. Some clones in this sample may be carry-over from other donors' samples.

The CDR3 region is CASSPQSGRTQETQYF. CDR3 DNA: TGTGCCAGCAGTCCCCAGAGCGGGAGAACACAAGAGACCCAGTACTTC. The chain combines TRBV28 with TRBJ2-5; 8 bases fit TRBD2. V shed 5 bases and J 2 bases; nucleotides not matched to a gene: 10. Germline assignment: CDR1 MDHEN and CDR2 SYDVKM. This CDR3 spans 16 amino acids. The variable domain in full, with the rest retrieved from reference TRBV28 and TRBJ2-5, is DVKVTQSSRYLVKRTGEKVFLECVQDMDHENMFWYRQDPGLGLRLIYFSYDVKMKEKGDIPEGYSVSREKKERFSLILESASTNQTSMYLCASSPQSGRTQETQYFGPGTRLLVL.